This record covers a single T cell receptor beta chain. The antigen is unknown. Germline loops: CDR1 MGHRA, CDR2 YSYEKL. The V and J ends lost 0 bases and 2 bases respectively, with 9 bases between them. The CDR3 totals 15 residues. This specimen belongs to a study of OX40 agonist ivuxolimab in advanced cancers. General study findings and limits: Dosing at 0.1 to 3.0 mg/kg was accompanied by clonal expansion of CD4+ and CD8+ blood T cells by week 6. The average count of expanded clones was higher among CD8+ T cells than among CD4+.

Produced via immunoSEQ multiplex PCR; TCRdb's table is partial and in-frame only. The sample includes more than 80,000 clones, roughly nine tenths of them seen just once. The chain recombines TRBV4-1 with TRBJ2-3; D not resolved. The clonotype comes from an adult with an advanced solid tumor such as melanoma, head and neck, liver or kidney cancer. Sample: CD4+ or CD8+ T cells sorted from blood, taken in a trial of the OX40 agonist ivuxolimab. The CDR3 here is CASSQDGPATDTQYF. Written as DNA, the CDR3 is TGCGCCAGCAGCCAAGACGGACCAGCCACAGATACGCAGTATTTT.